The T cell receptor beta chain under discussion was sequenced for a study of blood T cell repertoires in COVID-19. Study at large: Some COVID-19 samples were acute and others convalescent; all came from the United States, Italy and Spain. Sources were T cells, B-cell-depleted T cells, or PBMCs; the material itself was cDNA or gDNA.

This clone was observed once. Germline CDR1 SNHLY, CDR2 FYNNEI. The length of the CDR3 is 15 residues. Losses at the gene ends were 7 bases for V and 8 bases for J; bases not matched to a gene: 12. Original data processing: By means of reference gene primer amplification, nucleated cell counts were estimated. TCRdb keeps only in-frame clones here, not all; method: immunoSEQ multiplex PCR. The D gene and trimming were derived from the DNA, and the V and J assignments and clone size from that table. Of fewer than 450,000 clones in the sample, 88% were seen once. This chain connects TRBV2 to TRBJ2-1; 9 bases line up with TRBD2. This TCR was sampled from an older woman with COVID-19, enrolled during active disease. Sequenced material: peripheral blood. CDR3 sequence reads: CASIKSSGGRDEQFF. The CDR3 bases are TGTGCCAGCATCAAATCCAGCGGGGGGAGGGATGAGCAGTTCTTC.